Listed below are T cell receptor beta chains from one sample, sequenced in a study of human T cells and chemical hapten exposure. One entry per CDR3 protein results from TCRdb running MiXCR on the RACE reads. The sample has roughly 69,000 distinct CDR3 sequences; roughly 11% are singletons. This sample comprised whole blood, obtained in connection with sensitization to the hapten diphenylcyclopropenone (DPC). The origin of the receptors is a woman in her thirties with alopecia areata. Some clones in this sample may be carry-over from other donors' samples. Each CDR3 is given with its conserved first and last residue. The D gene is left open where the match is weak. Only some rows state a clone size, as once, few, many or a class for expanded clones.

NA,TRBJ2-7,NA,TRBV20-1,TGCAGTGCTAGAAGACGAGACTACGAGCAGTACTTC,CSARRRDYEQYF
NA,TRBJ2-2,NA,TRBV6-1,TGTGCCAGCAGACGAATAAAGGGAACCGGGGAGCTGTTTTTT,CASRRIKGTGELFF
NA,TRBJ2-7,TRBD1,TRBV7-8,TGTGCCAGCAGCCCCCGGACAGGGGGCACCGAGCAGTACTTC,CASSPRTGGTEQYF
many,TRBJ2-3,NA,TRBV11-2,TGTGCCAGCAGCCTAAACGGGGGCACAGATACGCAGTATTTT,CASSLNGGTDTQYF
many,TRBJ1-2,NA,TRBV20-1,TGCAGTGCCCATACACTTAACTATGGCTACACCTTC,CSAHTLNYGYTF
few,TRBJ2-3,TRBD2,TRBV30,TGTGCCTGGAGTGTAGGGACGTGGGGAGCGGGACTAAGCACAGATACGCAGTATTTT,CAWSVGTWGAGLSTDTQYF
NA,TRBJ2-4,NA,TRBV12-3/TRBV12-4,TGTGCCAGCAGTTTATACCCCCTAGGATTAGCCAAAAACATTCAGTACTTC,CASSLYPLGLAKNIQYF
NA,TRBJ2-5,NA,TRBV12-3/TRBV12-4,TGTGCCAGCAGTTTGGGGAGGACCCAGTACTTC,CASSLGRTQYF
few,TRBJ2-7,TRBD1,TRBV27,TGTGCCAGCAGTTTAACTGGGACAGGGGCTGATGTGGGCGAGCAGTACTTC,CASSLTGTGADVGEQYF
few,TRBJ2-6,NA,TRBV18,TGTGCCAGCTCACCACAGGATCCAGGGGCCAACGTCCTGACTTTC,CASSPQDPGANVLTF